The clone carrying this T cell receptor beta chain was seen a single time. Study processing details: From reference gene primer amplification, estimates of nucleated cell counts were derived. TCRdb's copy holds only in-frame clones and misses some; the assay was immunoSEQ multiplex PCR. That table furnishes V, J and clone size, whereas the DNA furnished D and trimming. The top ten hold 20% to 25% of the sample, which has about 16,000 clones, about 88% seen once. This CDR3 has 15 amino acids. Germline-derived CDR1 and CDR2 are MNHNS and SASEGT. Trimming shortened V by 3 bases and J by 3 bases, and 11 bases separated the two germline ends. The data derive from a study of blood T cell repertoires in COVID-19. Background on the study: Material from acute and convalescent COVID-19 was sourced from the United States, Italy and Spain. T cells, B-cell-depleted T cells, or PBMCs supplied cDNA or gDNA.

Sequencing was carried out using peripheral blood. This TCR was recovered from a man aged 55-75 years with acute or convalescent COVID-19. The rearrangement links TRBV6-1 to TRBJ2-2; D may be TRBD1 (5 bases). CDR3: CASSEQGGDTGELFF. The DNA for the CDR3 is TGTGCCAGCAGTGAGCAGGGTGGGGACACCGGGGAGCTGTTTTTT.